This T cell receptor (beta chain) was sequenced in a study of cytomegalovirus exposure and HLA in healthy donors. Study-level points and caveats: In a later analysis, HLA-C alleles had the fewest associated TCRs, DRB1 alleles the most. The authors later linked a missense DCLRE1C variant to TCR beta V- and J-gene trimming.

CDR1 MGHRA and CDR2 YSYEKL come from the germline V gene. This CDR3 region has 16 residues. V lost 4 bases, J lost 4 bases, and 5 bases stayed unmatched. Notes on this clone: The target antigen is unknown.

A multiplex PCR was run with 60 Vbeta primers and 13 Jbeta primers. Profiling relied on immunoSEQ multiplex PCR, and the TCRdb table lists in-frame clones only, not all of them. This table holds about 76,000 clones, roughly two thirds found once. These donors counted as nominally healthy when sampled, but unrecorded immune exposures were likely. The source material was PBMCs. The chain is built from TRBV4-1 and TRBJ2-1; 12 bases align to TRBD2. The origin of this receptor is a middle-aged woman in good health and CMV-seropositive. CDR3 amino acids: CASSRSTSGRYNEQFF. DNA for the CDR3: TGCGCCAGCAGCCGTTCGACTAGCGGGAGATACAATGAGCAGTTCTTC.